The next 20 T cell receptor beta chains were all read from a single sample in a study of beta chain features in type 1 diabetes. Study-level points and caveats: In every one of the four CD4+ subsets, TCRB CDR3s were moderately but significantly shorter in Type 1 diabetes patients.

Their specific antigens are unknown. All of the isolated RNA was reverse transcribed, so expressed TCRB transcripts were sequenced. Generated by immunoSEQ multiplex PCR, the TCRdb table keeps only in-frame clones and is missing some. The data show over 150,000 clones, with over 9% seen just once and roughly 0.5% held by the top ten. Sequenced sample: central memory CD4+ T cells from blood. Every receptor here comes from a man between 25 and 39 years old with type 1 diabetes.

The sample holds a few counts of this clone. CDR3: CASSIRTLGLAGVEQYF. The CDR3, as DNA: TGTGCCAGTAGTATCAGGACTCTAGGGCTAGCGGGAGTCGAGCAGTACTTC. This sequence joins TRBV19 and TRBJ2-7; 10 nucleotides agree with TRBD2. Germline CDR1 LNHDA, CDR2 SQIVND (reference sequence). The CDR3 consists of 17 residues. The junction had 14 bases not matched to a gene; V was cut back by 3 bases and J by 6 bases.

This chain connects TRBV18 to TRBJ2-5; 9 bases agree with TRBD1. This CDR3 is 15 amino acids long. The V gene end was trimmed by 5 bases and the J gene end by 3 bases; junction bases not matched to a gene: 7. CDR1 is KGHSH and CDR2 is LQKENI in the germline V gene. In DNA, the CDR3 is TGTGCCAGCTCATACTCAGACAGGGGGGAAGAGACCCAGTACTTC. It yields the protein CASSYSDRGEETQYF.

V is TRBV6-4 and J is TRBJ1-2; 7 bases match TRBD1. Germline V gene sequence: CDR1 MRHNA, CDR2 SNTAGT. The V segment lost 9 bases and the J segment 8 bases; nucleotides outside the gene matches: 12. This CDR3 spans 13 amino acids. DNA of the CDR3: TGTGCCAGACCGACAGGGCGGGCGAAAGGCTACACCTTC. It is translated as CARPTGRAKGYTF.

The CDR3 coding sequence is TGTGCCAGCAGCCGCGGGGGGGCTCACACTGAAGCTTTCTTT. Amino acids: CASSRGGAHTEAFF. The chain combines TRBV7-2 with TRBJ1-1; TRBD1 is a possible D gene (6 bases). The CDR3 length is 14 residues. CDR1 is SGHTA and CDR2 is FQGNSA in the germline V gene. V lost 5 bases, J lost 3 bases, and 13 bases lay in between.

The CDR3 protein is CASSVQGEAFF. The CDR3 region has the DNA TGCGCCAGCAGCGTACAGGGGGAAGCTTTCTTT. The chain employs TRBV5-1 and TRBJ1-1; 7 bases fit TRBD1. In germline, CDR1 is SGHRS, CDR2 YFSETQ. The length of the CDR3 is 11 residues. V was pared by 4 bases and J by 8 bases, with 2 bases of the junction left unmatched.

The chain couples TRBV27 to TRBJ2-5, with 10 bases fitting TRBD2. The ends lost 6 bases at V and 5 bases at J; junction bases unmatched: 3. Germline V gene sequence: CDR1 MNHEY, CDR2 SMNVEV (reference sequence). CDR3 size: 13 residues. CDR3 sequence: CASSLAGAETQYF. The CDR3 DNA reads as TGTGCCAGCAGCCTAGCGGGAGCGGAGACCCAGTACTTC.

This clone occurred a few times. CDR3 region: CASSQGSHREKAYEQYF. CDR3 nucleotides: TGTGCCAGCAGCCAAGGCAGCCACCGGGAGAAAGCCTACGAGCAGTACTTC. The chain employs TRBV14 and TRBJ2-7; a possible D gene is TRBD2 (6 bases). This CDR3 has 17 amino acids. From germline, CDR1 is SGHDN and CDR2 FVKESK. V lost 1 base and J 2 bases, leaving 18 bases between the germline ends.

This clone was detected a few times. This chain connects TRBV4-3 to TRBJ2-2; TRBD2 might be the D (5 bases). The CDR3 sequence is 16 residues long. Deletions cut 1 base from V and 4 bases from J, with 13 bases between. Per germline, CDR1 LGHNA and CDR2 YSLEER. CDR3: CASSQVSGMSTGELFF. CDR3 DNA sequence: TGCGCCAGCAGCCAAGTGTCGGGAATGAGCACCGGGGAGCTGTTTTTT.

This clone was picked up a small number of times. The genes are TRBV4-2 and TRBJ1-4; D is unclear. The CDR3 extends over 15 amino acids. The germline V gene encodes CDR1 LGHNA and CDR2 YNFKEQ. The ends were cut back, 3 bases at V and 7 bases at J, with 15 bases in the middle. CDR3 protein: CASSQANGGSEKLFF. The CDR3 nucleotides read TGTGCCAGCAGCCAGGCCAACGGTGGGAGTGAAAAACTGTTTTTT.

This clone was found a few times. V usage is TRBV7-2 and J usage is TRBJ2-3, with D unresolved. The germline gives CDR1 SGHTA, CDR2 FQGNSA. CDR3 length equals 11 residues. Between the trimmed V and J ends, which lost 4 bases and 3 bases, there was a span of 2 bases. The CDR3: CASSSTDTQYF. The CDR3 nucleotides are TGTGCCAGCAGCTCAACAGATACGCAGTATTTT.

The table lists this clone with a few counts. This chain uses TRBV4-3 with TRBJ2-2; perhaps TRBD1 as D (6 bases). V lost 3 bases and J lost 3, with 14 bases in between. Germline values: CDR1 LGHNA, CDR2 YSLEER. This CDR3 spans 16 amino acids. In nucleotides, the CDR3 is TGCGCCAGCAGCCAGGAGACAGGCTATCACACCGGGGAGCTGTTTTTT. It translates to CASSQETGYHTGELFF.

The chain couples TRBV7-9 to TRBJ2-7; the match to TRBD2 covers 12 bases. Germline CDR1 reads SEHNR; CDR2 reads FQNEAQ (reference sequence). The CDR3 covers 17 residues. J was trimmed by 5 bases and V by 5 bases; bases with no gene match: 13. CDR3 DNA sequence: TGTGCCAGCAGCCCGCAAAGGGGAGCTAGCGGGAGGGACGAGCAGTACTTC. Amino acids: CASSPQRGASGRDEQYF.

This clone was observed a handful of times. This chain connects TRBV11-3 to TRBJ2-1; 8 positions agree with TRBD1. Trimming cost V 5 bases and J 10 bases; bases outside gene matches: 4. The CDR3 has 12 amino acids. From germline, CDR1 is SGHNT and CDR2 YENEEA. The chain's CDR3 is CASSNTGGEQFF. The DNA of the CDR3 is TGTGCCAGCAGCAACACAGGGGGGGAGCAGTTCTTC. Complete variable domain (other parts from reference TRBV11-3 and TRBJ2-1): EAGVVQSPRYKIIEKKQPVAFWCNPISGHNTLYWYLQNLGQGPELLIRYENEEAVDDSQLPKDRFSAERLKGVDSTLKIQPAELGDSAVYLCASSNTGGEQFFGPGTRLTVL.

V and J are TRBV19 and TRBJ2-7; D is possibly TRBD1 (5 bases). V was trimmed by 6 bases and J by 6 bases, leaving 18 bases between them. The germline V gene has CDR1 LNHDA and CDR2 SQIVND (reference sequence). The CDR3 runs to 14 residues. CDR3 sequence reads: CASRLDSSSAEQYF. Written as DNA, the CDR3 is TGTGCCAGTAGGCTTGACAGTTCTTCCGCCGAGCAGTACTTC. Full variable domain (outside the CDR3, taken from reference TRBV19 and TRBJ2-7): DGGITQSPKYLFRKEGQNVTLSCEQNLNHDAMYWYRQDPGQGLRLIYYSQIVNDFQKGDIAEGYSVSREKKESFPLTVTSAQKNPTAFYLCASRLDSSSAEQYFGPGTRLTVT.

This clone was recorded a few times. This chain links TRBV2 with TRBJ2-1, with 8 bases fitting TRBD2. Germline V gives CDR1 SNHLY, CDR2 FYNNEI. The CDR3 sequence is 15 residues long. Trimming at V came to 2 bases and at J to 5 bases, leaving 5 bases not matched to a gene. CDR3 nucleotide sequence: TGTGCCAGCAGTGAATTCGGGGGGGCACACAATGAGCAGTTCTTC. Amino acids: CASSEFGGAHNEQFF.

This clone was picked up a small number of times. The CDR3 DNA sequence: TGTGCCAGCAGCTTAAGTCTAAACCAAGAGACCCAGTACTTC. This translates into CASSLSLNQETQYF. The gene calls are TRBV11-2 and TRBJ2-5; no reliable D call. The CDR3 contains 14 residues. With 2 bases removed from V and 0 bases from J, the gap between germline ends came to 7 bases. Germline V lookup: CDR1 SGHAT, CDR2 FQNNGV.

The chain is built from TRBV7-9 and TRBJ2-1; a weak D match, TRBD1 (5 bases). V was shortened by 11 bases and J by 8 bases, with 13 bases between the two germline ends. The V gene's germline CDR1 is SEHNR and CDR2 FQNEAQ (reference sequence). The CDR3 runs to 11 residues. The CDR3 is CAGVQGYEQFF. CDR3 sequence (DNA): TGTGCCGGGGTCCAGGGTTATGAGCAGTTCTTC.

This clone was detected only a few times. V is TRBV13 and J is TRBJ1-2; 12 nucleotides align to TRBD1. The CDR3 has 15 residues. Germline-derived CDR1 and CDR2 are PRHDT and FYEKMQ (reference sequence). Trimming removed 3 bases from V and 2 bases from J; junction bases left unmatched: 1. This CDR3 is CASSLGQGANYGYTF. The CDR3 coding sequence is TGTGCCAGCAGCTTGGGACAGGGGGCGAACTATGGCTACACCTTC.

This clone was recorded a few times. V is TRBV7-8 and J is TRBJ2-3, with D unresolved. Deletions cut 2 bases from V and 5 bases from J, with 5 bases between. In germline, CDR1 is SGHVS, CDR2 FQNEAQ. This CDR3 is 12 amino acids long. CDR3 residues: CASSLHKDTQYF. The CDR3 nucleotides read TGTGCCAGCAGCTTACACAAAGATACGCAGTATTTT.

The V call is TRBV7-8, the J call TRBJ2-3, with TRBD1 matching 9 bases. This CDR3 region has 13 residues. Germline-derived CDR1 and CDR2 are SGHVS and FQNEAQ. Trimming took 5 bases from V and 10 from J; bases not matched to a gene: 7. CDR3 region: CASSLDRGRAQYF. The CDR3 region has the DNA TGTGCCAGCAGCCTGGACAGGGGTCGGGCGCAGTATTTT. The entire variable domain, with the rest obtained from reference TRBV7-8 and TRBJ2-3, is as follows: GAGVSQSPRYKVAKRGQDVALRCDPISGHVSLFWYQQALGQGPEFLTYFQNEAQLDKSGLPSDRFFAERPEGSVSTLKIQRTQQEDSAVYLCASSLDRGRAQYFGPGTRLTVL.